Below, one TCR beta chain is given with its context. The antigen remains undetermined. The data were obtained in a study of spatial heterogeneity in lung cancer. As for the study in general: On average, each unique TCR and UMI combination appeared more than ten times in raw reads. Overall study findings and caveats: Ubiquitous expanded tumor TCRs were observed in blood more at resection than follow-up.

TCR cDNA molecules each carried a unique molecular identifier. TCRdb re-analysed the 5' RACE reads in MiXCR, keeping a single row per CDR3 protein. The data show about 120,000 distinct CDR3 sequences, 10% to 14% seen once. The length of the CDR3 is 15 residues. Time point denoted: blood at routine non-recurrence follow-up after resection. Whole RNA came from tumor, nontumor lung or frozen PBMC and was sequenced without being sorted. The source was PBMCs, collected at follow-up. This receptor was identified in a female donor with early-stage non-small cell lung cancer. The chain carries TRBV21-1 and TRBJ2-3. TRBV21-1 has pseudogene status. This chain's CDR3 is CASSKGSAGTDTQYF. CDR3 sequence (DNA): TGTGCCAGCAGCAAAGGGTCGGCAGGCACAGATACGCAGTATTTT.